This is a list of T cell receptor beta chains from one sample in a study of blood T cell repertoires in COVID-19. TCRdb's table, derived via immunoSEQ multiplex PCR, lists solely in-frame clones and lacks some. Among about 40,000 clones, around 90% were seen once, and the ten largest hold around 20%. Material: peripheral blood. These receptor sequences come from a man aged 55 to 70 with acute or convalescent COVID-19. CDR3s include the opening cysteine and the closing phenylalanine or tryptophan. Fields, in order: clone size, V gene, D gene, J gene, CDR3 protein, CDR3 DNA. The D gene is left open where the match is weak. The size field is filled for only some rows; it gives once, few, many or a size class.

-	TRBV5-1	TRBD2	TRBJ2-3	CASSDTSGTQYF	TGCGCCAGCAGCGACACTAGCGGTACGCAGTATTTT
-	TRBV5-1	-	TRBJ1-1	CASSNQGQATEAFF	TGCGCCAGCAGTAATCAGGGGCAGGCCACTGAAGCTTTCTTT
-	TRBV5-4	TRBD2	TRBJ2-1	CASSARLAGDNEQFF	TGTGCCAGCAGCGCGAGACTAGCGGGAGACAATGAGCAGTTCTTC
-	TRBV10-3	TRBD1	TRBJ1-5	CAISSDRGGNQPQHF	TGTGCCATCAGTTCCGACAGGGGAGGCAATCAGCCCCAGCATTTT
-	TRBV5-1	-	TRBJ1-1	CASSLEGGKNTEAFF	TGCGCCAGCAGCTTGGAGGGCGGGAAGAACACTGAAGCTTTCTTT
-	TRBV12-3/TRBV12-4	-	TRBJ2-5	CASSPGQQETQYF	TGTGCCAGCAGTCCCGGACAGCAAGAGACCCAGTACTTC
-	TRBV5-6	TRBD1	TRBJ2-4	CASSPRQGKNIQYF	TGTGCCAGCAGCCCCAGACAGGGCAAAAACATTCAGTACTTC
-	TRBV28	-	TRBJ1-2	CASSLFRGYGYTF	TGTGCCAGCAGTTTATTTCGGGGCTATGGCTACACCTTC
-	TRBV7-7	TRBD2	TRBJ2-1	CASSLSGTPRDEQFF	TGTGCTAGCAGCTTAAGCGGGACCCCTAGGGATGAGCAGTTCTTC
-	TRBV28	-	TRBJ2-7	CASSLWGRVNSYEQYF	TGTGCCAGCAGTTTATGGGGCAGGGTTAACTCCTACGAGCAGTACTTC
-	TRBV27	TRBD1	TRBJ1-5	CASSLGQGGQPQHF	TGTGCCAGCAGTCTGGGACAGGGGGGACAGCCCCAGCATTTT
-	TRBV4-1	-	TRBJ2-2	CASSRQANPNTGELFF	TGCGCCAGCAGCCGACAGGCCAACCCTAACACCGGGGAGCTGTTTTTT
-	TRBV18	TRBD1	TRBJ2-3	CASSQMTGGSTDTQYF	TGTGCCAGCTCACAAATGACAGGGGGCTCCACAGATACGCAGTATTTT
few	TRBV7-8	TRBD2	TRBJ2-7	CASSLREASSYEQYF	TGTGCCAGCAGCTTACGGGAGGCCAGCTCCTACGAGCAGTACTTC
-	TRBV19	-	TRBJ1-3	CASSIEGYTIYF	TGTGCCAGTAGTATCGAGGGATACACCATATATTTT
-	TRBV28	TRBD2	TRBJ2-1	CASSSPGTRGGNEQFF	TGTGCCAGCAGTTCCCCCGGGACTAGAGGGGGTAATGAGCAGTTCTTC
-	TRBV19	-	TRBJ2-5	CASSIGGVNGETQYF	TGTGCCAGTAGTATAGGGGGGGTAAATGGAGAGACCCAGTACTTC
once	TRBV2	TRBD1	TRBJ1-6	CASKPRPGQGAFNSPLHF	TGTGCCAGTAAACCGAGGCCGGGACAGGGCGCTTTTAATTCACCCCTCCACTTT
few	TRBV19	TRBD1	TRBJ1-1	CASSEGQGIAEAFF	TGTGCCAGTAGTGAGGGACAGGGTATAGCTGAAGCTTTCTTT
once	TRBV25-1	-	TRBJ2-3	CASSTSTDTQYF	TGTGCCAGCAGTACAAGCACAGATACGCAGTATTTT
once	TRBV12-3/TRBV12-4	TRBD1	TRBJ2-3	CASSYRGEDTQYF	TGTGCCAGCAGTTACAGGGGGGAGGATACGCAGTATTTT
-	TRBV5-1	-	TRBJ2-7	CASSLVDRVGRGYEQYF	TGCGCCAGCAGCTTGGTGGATCGTGTAGGGAGAGGCTACGAGCAGTACTTC
-	TRBV10-3	-	TRBJ1-6	CAISESVGSSPLHF	TGTGCCATCAGTGAGTCAGTAGGGAGTTCACCCCTCCACTTT
-	TRBV7-8	TRBD2	TRBJ2-4	CASSLVFTGLAGTWAKNIQYF	TGTGCCAGCAGCTTAGTCTTTACGGGACTAGCGGGAACGTGGGCCAAAAACATTCAGTACTTC
-	TRBV27	TRBD1	TRBJ2-5	CASRQGTQETQYF	TGTGCCAGCCGACAGGGGACGCAAGAGACCCAGTACTTC
-	TRBV19	-	TRBJ1-5	CASSIDLGGAGQPQHF	TGTGCCAGTAGTATAGATCTGGGCGGAGCGGGGCAGCCCCAGCATTTT
-	TRBV11-3	TRBD2	TRBJ2-1	CASSIAGTSGFNEQFF	TGTGCCAGCAGCATCGCCGGGACTAGCGGTTTCAATGAGCAGTTCTTC
few	TRBV6-2/TRBV6-3	-	TRBJ1-5	CASSWVRTTQPQHF	TGTGCCAGCAGTTGGGTCAGGACAACCCAGCCCCAGCATTTT
-	TRBV7-9	TRBD1	TRBJ1-1	CASSTTTGVGLTEAFF	TGTGCCAGCAGCACCACTACAGGGGTGGGCTTGACTGAAGCTTTCTTT
few	TRBV10-1	-	TRBJ1-2	CASSEQGNYGYTF	TGCGCCAGCAGTGAGCAGGGTAACTATGGCTACACCTTC
-	TRBV7-2	-	TRBJ2-1	CASSLVQRTYNEQFF	TGTGCCAGCAGCTTAGTCCAGCGGACCTACAATGAGCAGTTCTTC
-	TRBV2	-	TRBJ1-5	CASVALTGGQPQHF	TGTGCCAGCGTTGCCCTAACTGGAGGTCAGCCCCAGCATTTT
-	TRBV10-3	TRBD2	TRBJ2-7	CAISSREDYEQYF	TGTGCCATCAGCTCGCGGGAGGACTACGAGCAGTACTTC
-	TRBV28	-	TRBJ2-3	CASSLKGEGPYTDTQYF	TGTGCCAGCAGTTTAAAGGGGGAGGGTCCATACACAGATACGCAGTATTTT
-	TRBV2	-	TRBJ1-3	CASKEQPSGNTIYF	TGTGCCAGCAAGGAACAGCCCTCTGGAAACACCATATATTTT
once	TRBV27	TRBD1	TRBJ2-7	CASSFGRGQVEQYF	TGTGCCAGCAGTTTCGGAAGGGGGCAGGTCGAGCAGTACTTC
-	TRBV30	TRBD1	TRBJ1-2	CAQKGTGSYGYTF	TGTGCTCAAAAGGGGACAGGGTCCTATGGCTACACCTTC
-	TRBV13	TRBD2	TRBJ2-7	CASSLIAGGPNEQYF	TGTGCCAGCAGCCTAATAGCGGGAGGGCCCAACGAGCAGTACTTC
-	TRBV5-1	-	TRBJ2-2	CASSFRRADFARLAGELFF	TGCGCCAGCAGCTTCCGGCGAGCGGACTTTGCGCGTTTGGCCGGGGAGCTGTTTTTT
-	TRBV28	-	TRBJ1-6	CASSLDKNSPLHF	TGTGCCAGCAGTTTAGACAAAAATTCACCCCTCCACTTT
-	TRBV5-1	-	TRBJ2-7	CASSLDRGAGEQYF	TGCGCCAGCAGCTTGGATCGGGGGGCCGGCGAGCAGTACTTC
-	TRBV2	TRBD2	TRBJ2-7	CASSSYVRASGNYEQYF	TGTGCCAGCAGCTCGTACGTCCGGGCTAGCGGGAACTACGAGCAGTACTTC
-	TRBV7-9	TRBD2	TRBJ2-7	CASSLVARGEGEQYF	TGTGCCAGCAGCTTAGTTGCCCGCGGGGAGGGGGAGCAGTACTTC
-	TRBV28	-	TRBJ1-1	CASSLMAGKGTEAFF	TGTGCCAGCAGTTTGATGGCCGGGAAGGGCACTGAAGCTTTCTTT
-	TRBV6-5	-	TRBJ1-2	CASTLSLTAIYGYTF	TGTGCCAGCACCTTATCCTTGACAGCTATCTATGGCTACACCTTC
once	TRBV3-1/TRBV3-2	TRBD1	TRBJ1-1	CASSQATGGKTEAFF	TGTGCCAGCAGCCAAGCTACAGGGGGGAAGACTGAAGCTTTCTTT
-	TRBV19	-	TRBJ1-2	CASTRTSDGYTF	TGTGCCAGTACCAGGACAAGTGATGGCTACACCTTC
once	TRBV6-4	-	TRBJ2-1	CASSRAATYNEQFF	TGTGCCAGCAGTCGAGCCGCTACCTACAATGAGCAGTTCTTC
-	TRBV2	-	TRBJ1-5	CASTRVGNQPQHF	TGTGCCAGCACCAGGGTGGGGAATCAGCCCCAGCATTTT
-	TRBV7-9	TRBD2	TRBJ2-7	CASSTGLAGVEQYF	TGTGCCAGCAGCACGGGACTAGCGGGAGTCGAGCAGTACTTC
-	TRBV5-4	-	TRBJ1-2	CASSARGRELRGGYTF	TGTGCCAGCAGCGCCCGGGGTAGGGAGCTTCGTGGTGGCTACACCTTC
-	TRBV7-6	TRBD2	TRBJ2-3	CASSALGGGPDTQYF	TGTGCCAGCAGCGCTCTAGGCGGGGGGCCAGATACGCAGTATTTT
-	TRBV6-6	TRBD1	TRBJ1-6	CASSPRDRGSPLHF	TGTGCCAGCAGTCCTCGGGACAGGGGTTCACCCCTCCACTTT
few	TRBV7-2	-	TRBJ2-2	CASSARDRAGELFF	TGTGCCAGCAGCGCCAGGGATCGGGCCGGGGAGCTGTTTTTT
once	TRBV28	TRBD1	TRBJ1-2	CASSLGTDRWGTF	TGTGCCAGCAGCCTGGGGACAGACCGCTGGGGCACCTTC
-	TRBV7-9	TRBD1	TRBJ1-1	CASSQDRGRGTEAFF	TGTGCCAGCAGCCAAGACAGGGGGCGGGGGACTGAAGCTTTCTTT
-	TRBV7-2	-	TRBJ2-3	CASSLAGGGGNTQYF	TGTGCCAGCAGCTTAGCGGGAGGCGGTGGTAATACGCAGTATTTT
few	TRBV27	TRBD1	TRBJ2-4	CASSQRGQGQVGAKNIQYF	TGTGCCAGCAGCCAGAGGGGACAGGGGCAGGTGGGGGCCAAAAACATTCAGTACTTC